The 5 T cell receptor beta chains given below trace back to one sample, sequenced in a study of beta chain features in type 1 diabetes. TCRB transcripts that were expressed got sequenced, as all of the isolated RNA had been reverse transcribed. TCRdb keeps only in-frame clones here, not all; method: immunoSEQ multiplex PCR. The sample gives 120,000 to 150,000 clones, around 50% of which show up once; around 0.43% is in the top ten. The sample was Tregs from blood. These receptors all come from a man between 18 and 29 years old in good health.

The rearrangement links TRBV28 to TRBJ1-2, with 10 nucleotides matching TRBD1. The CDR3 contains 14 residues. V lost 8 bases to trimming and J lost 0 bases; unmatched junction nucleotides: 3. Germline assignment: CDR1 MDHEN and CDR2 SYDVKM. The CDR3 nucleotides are TGTGCCAGCCAAGGACAGGGGGCTAACTATGGCTACACCTTC. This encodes CASQGQGANYGYTF.

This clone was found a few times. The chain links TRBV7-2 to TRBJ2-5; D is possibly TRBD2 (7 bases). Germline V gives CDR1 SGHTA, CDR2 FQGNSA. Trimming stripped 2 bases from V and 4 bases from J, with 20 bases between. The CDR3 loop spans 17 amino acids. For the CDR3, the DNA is TGTGCCAGCAGCTTAAGGGGGGGCAGGGTGAATGGAGAGACCCAGTACTTC. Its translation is CASSLRGGRVNGETQYF.

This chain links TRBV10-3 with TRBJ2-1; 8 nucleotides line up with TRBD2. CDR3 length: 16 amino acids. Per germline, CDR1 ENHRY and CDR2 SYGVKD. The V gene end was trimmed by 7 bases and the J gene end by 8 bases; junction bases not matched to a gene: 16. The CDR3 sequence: CAIKRSVVAGSHEQFF. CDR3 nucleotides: TGTGCCATCAAGCGGAGTGTGGTAGCGGGAAGCCATGAGCAGTTCTTC.

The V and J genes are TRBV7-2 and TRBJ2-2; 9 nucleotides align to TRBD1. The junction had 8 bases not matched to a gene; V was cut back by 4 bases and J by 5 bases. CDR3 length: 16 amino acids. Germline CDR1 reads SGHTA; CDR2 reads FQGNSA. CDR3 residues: CASSSDWTGETGELFF. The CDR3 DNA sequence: TGTGCCAGCAGCTCGGACTGGACAGGGGAGACCGGGGAGCTGTTTTTT.

This CDR3 is CASSPLSSNYGYTF. Here the CDR3 DNA reads TGTGCCAGCAGCCCCCTTTCGTCTAACTATGGCTACACCTTC. The V gene is TRBV2, the J gene TRBJ1-2; D not certain. Germline V CDR1 and CDR2: SNHLY, FYNNEI. The CDR3 runs to 14 residues. Trimming took 6 bases from V and 0 from J, leaving 11 bases between them.